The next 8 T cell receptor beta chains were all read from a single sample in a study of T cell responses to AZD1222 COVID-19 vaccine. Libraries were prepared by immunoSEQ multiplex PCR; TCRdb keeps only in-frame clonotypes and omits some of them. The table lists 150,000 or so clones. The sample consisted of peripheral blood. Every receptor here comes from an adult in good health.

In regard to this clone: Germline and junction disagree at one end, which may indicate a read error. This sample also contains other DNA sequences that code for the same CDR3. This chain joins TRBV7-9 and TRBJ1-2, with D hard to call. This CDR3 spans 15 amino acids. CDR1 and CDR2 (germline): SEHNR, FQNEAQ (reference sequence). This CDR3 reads CASSLGDRANYGYTF. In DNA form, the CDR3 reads TGCGCCAGCAGCTTGGGTGACCGAGCTAACTATGGCTACACCTTC.

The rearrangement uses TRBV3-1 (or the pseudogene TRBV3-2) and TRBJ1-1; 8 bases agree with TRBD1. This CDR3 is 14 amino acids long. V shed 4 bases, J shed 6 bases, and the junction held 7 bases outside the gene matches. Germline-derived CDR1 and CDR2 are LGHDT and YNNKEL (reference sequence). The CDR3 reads CASSLRGQGAEAFF. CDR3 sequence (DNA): TGTGCCAGCAGCCTTCGAGGACAGGGCGCTGAAGCTTTCTTT.

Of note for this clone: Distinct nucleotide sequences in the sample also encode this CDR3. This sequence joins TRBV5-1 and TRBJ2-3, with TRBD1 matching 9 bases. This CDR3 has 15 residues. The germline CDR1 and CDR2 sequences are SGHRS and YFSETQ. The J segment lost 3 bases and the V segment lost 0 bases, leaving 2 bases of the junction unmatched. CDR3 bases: TGCGCCAGCAGCTTGGAGGGACAGGGTACAGATACGCAGTATTTT. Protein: CASSLEGQGTDTQYF.

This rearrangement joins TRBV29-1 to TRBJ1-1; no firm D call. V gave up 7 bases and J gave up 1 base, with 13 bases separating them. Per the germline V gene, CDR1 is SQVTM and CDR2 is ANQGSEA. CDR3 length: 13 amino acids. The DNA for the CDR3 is TGCAGCGCCGAAGGGCCTCAGAACACTGAAGCTTTCTTT. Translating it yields CSAEGPQNTEAFF.

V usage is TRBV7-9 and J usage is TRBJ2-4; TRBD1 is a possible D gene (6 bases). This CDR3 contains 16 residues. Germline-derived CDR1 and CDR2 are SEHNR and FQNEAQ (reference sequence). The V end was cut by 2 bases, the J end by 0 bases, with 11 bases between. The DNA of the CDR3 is TGTGCCAGCAGCTTAAGGGACACCTTAGCCAAAAACATTCAGTACTTC. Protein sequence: CASSLRDTLAKNIQYF.

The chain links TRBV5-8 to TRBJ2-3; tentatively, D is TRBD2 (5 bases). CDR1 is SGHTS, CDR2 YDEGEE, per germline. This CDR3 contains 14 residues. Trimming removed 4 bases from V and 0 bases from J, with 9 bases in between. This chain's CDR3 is CASSGLFSTDTQYF. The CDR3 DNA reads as TGTGCCAGCAGCGGACTGTTTAGCACAGATACGCAGTATTTT.

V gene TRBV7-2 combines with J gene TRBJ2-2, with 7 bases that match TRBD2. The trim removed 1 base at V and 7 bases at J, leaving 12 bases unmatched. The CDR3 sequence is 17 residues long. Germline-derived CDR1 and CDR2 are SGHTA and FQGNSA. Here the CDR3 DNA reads TGTGCCAGCAGCTTAGTTGGGACTACCCGGGGAGTCGGGGAGCTGTTTTTT. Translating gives CASSLVGTTRGVGELFF.

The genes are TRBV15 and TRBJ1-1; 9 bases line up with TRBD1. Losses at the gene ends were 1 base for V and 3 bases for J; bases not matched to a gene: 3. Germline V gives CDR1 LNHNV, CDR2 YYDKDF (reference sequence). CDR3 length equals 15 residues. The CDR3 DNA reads TGTGCCACCAGCAGAGGGGGACAGGGCCACACTGAAGCTTTCTTT. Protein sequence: CATSRGGQGHTEAFF.